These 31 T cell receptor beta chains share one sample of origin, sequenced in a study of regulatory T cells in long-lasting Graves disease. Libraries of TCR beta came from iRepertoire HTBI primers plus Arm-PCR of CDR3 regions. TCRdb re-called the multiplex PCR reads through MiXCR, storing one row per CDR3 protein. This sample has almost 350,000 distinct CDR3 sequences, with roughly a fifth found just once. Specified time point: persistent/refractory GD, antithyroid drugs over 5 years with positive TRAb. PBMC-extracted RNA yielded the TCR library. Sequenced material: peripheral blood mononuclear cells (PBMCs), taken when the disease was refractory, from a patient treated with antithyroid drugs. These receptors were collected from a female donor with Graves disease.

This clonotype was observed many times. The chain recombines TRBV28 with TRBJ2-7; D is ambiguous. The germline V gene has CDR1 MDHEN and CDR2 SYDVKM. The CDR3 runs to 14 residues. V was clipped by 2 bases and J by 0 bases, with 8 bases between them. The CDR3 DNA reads TGTGCCAGCAGTTTAACTCGGAGCTCCTACGAGCAGTACTTC. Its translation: CASSLTRSSYEQYF.

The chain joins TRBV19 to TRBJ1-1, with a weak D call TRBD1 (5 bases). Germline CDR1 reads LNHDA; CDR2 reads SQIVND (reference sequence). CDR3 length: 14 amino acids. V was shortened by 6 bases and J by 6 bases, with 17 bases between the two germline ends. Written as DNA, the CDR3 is TGTGCCAGTAGGCCAGGGACGGTGAAAGCTGAAGCTTTCTTT. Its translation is CASRPGTVKAEAFF.

CDR3 region: CASRRQGSSTEAFF. As DNA, the CDR3 is TGTGCCAGCAGAAGACAGGGGAGTAGCACTGAAGCTTTCTTT. The chain carries TRBV2 and TRBJ1-1; 8 bases are shared with TRBD1. CDR1 is SNHLY, CDR2 FYNNEI, per germline. This CDR3 has 14 residues. Germline trimming cut 6 bases from V and 4 bases from J; bases unmatched to any gene: 7.

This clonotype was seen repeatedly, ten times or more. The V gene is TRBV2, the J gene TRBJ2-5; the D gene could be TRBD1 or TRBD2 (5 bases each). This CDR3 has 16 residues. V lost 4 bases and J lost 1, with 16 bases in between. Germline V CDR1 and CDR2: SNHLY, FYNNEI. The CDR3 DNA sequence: TGTGCCAGCAGTGGGCTCGTTGAGGGGTCCCAAGAGACCCAGTACTTC. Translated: CASSGLVEGSQETQYF.

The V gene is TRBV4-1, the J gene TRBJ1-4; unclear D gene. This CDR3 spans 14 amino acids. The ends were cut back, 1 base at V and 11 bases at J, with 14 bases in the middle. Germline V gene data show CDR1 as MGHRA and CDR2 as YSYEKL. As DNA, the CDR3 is TGCGCCAGCAGCCAAGCAAGGCACGGAGCGAAACTGTTTTTT. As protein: CASSQARHGAKLFF.

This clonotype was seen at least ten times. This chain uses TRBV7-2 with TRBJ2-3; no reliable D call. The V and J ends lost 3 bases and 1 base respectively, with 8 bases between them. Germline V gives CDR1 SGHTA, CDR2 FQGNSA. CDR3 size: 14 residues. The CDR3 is CASSFSAGTDTQYF. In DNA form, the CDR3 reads TGTGCCAGCAGCTTTTCGGCGGGCACAGATACGCAGTATTTT.

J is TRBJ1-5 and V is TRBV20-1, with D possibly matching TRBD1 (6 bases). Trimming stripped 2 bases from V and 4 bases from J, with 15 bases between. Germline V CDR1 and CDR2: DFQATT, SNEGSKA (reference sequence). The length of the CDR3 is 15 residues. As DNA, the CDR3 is TGCAGTGCTAGAATTCCGGGGGCGAGGAATCAGCCCCAGCATTTT. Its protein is CSARIPGARNQPQHF.

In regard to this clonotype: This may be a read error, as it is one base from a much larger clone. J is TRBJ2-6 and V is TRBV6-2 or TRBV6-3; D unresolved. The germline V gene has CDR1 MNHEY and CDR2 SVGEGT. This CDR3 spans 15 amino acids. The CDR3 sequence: CASSKGNSGVNVLTF. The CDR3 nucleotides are TGTGCCAGCTCTAAGGGCAACTCTGGGGTCAACGTCCTGACTTTC.

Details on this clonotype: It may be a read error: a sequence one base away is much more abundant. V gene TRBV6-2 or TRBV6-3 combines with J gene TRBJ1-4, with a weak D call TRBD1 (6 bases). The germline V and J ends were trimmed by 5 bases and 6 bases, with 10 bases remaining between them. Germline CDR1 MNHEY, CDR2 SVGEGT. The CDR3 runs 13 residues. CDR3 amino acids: CASSRTVYEKLFF. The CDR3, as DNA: TGTGCCAGCAGTCGGACAGTTTATGAAAAACTGTTTTTT.

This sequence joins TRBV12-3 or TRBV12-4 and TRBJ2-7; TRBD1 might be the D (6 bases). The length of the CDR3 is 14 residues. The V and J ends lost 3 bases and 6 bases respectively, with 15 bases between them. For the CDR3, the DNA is TGTGCCAGCAGTTTTGGGGGCGCATTGTCCGAGCAGTACTTC. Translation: CASSFGGALSEQYF.

The CDR3, as DNA: TGTGCCAGCAGAACGGACAGGGTCCGTGAGACCCAGTACTTC. Translation gives CASRTDRVRETQYF. The chain has TRBV6-4 and TRBJ2-5; 8 bases agree with TRBD1. Per germline, CDR1 MRHNA and CDR2 SNTAGT. V lost 6 bases, J lost 5 bases, and 8 bases stayed unmatched. There are 14 residues in the CDR3.

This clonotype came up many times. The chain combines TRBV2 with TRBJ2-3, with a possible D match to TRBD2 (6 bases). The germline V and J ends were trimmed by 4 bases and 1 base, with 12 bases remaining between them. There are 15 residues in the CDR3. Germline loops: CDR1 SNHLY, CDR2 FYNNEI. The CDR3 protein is CASSGGAGGTDTQYF. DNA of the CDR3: TGTGCCAGCAGTGGGGGAGCGGGTGGCACAGATACGCAGTATTTT.

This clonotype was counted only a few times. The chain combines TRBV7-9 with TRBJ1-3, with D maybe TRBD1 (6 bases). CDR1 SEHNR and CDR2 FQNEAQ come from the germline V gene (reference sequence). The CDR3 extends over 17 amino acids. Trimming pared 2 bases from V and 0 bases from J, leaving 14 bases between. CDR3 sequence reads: CASSLQQGGHSGNTIYF. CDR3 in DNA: TGTGCCAGCAGCTTACAACAGGGTGGGCACTCTGGAAACACCATATATTTT. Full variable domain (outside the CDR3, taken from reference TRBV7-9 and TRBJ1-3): DTGVSQNPRHKITKRGQNVTFRCDPISEHNRLYWYRQTLGQGPEFLTYFQNEAQLEKSRLLSDRFSAERPKGSFSTLEIQRTEQGDSAMYLCASSLQQGGHSGNTIYFGEGSWLTVV.

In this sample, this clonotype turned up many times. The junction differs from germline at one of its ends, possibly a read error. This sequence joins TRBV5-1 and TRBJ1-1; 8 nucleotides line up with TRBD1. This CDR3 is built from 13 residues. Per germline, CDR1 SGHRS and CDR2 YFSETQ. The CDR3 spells CTSGQGTGTEAFF. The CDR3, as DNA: TGCACCAGCGGACAGGGCACCGGCACTGAAGCTTTCTTT. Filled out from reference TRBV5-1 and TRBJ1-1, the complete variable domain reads KAGVTQTPRYLIKTRGQQVTLSCSPISGHRSVSWYQQTPGQGLQFLFEYFSETQRNKGNFPGRFSGRQFSNSRSEMNVSTLELGDSALYLCTSGQGTGTEAFFGQGTRLTVV.

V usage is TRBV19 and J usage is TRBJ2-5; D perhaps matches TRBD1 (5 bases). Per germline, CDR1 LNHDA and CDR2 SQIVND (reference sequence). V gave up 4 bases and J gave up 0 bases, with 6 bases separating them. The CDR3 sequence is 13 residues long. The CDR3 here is CASSTTDQETQYF. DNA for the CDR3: TGTGCCAGTAGTACGACAGACCAAGAGACCCAGTACTTC.

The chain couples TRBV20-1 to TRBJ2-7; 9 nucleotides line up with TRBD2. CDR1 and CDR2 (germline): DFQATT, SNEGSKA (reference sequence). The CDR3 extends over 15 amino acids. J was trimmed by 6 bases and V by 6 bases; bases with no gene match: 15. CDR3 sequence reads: CSALETSGRSGEQYF. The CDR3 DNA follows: TGCAGTGCCCTCGAAACCAGCGGGAGGTCTGGCGAGCAGTACTTC.

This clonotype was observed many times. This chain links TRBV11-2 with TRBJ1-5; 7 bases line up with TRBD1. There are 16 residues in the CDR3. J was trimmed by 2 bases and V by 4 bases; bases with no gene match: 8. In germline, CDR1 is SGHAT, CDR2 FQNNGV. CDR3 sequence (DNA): TGTGCCAGCAGCTCCTTTCGGGACAGCCGCAATCAGCCCCAGCATTTT. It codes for CASSSFRDSRNQPQHF.

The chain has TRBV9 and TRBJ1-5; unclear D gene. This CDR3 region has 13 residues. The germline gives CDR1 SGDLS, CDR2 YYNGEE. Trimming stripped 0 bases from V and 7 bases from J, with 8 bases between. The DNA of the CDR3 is TGTGCCAGCAGCGTAGAGGATGGGCAGCCCCAGCATTTT. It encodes CASSVEDGQPQHF.

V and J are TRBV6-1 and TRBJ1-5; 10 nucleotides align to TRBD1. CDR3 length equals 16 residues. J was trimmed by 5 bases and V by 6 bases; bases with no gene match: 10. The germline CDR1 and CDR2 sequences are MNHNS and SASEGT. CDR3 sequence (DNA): TGTGCCAGCAGAAGGGACAGGGGCAGGAGGGATCAGCCCCAGCATTTT. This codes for CASRRDRGRRDQPQHF.

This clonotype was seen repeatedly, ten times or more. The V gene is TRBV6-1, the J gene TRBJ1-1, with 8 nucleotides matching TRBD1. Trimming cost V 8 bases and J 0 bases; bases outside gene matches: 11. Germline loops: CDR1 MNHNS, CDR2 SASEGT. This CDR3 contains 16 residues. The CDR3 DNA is TGTGCCAGCCAAACTCGACAGGGGCCATTGAACACTGAAGCTTTCTTT. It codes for CASQTRQGPLNTEAFF.

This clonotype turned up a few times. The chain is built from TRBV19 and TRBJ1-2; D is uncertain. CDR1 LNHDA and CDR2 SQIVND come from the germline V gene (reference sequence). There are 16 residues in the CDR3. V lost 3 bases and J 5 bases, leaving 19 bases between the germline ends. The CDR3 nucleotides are TGTGCCAGTAGTATTCTGGCGAGGGTCCGGGCGTATGGCTACACCTTC. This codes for CASSILARVRAYGYTF.

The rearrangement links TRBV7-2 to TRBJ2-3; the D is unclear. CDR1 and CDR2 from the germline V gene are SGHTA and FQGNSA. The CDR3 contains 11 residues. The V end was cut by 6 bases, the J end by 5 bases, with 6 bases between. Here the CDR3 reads CASSNIDTQYF. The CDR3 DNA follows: TGTGCCAGCAGTAATATAGATACGCAGTATTTT.

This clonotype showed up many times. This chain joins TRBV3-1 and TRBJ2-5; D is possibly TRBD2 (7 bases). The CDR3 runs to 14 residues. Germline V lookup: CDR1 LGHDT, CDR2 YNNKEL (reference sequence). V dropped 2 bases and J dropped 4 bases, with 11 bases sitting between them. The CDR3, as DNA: TGTGCCAGCAGCCAACGGAGGGGGGGAGAGACCCAGTACTTC. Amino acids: CASSQRRGGETQYF.

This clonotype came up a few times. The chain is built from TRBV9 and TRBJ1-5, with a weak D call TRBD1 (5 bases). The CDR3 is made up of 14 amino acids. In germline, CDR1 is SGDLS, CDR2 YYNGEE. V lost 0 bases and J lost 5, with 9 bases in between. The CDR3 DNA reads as TGTGCCAGCAGCGTAGGATGGGGGGATCAGCCCCAGCATTTT. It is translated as CASSVGWGDQPQHF.

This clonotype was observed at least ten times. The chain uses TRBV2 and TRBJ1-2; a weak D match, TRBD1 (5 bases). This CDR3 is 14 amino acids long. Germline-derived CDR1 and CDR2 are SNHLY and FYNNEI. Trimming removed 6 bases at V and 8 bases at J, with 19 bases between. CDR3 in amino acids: CASRMGGRFDGYTF. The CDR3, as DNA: TGTGCCAGCAGGATGGGGGGGAGATTCGACGGCTACACCTTC.

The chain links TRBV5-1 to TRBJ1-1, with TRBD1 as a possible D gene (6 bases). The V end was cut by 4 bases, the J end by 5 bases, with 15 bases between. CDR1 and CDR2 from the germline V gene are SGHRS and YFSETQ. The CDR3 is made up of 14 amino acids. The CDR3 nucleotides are TGCGCCAGCAGCCCGGGTAGGGGGTTTACTGAAGCTTTCTTT. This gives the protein CASSPGRGFTEAFF.

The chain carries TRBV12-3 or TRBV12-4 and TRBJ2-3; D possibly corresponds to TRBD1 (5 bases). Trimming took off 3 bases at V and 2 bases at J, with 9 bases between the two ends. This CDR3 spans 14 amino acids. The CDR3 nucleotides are TGTGCCAGCAGTTTCGACAGTAACACAGATACGCAGTATTTT. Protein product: CASSFDSNTDTQYF.

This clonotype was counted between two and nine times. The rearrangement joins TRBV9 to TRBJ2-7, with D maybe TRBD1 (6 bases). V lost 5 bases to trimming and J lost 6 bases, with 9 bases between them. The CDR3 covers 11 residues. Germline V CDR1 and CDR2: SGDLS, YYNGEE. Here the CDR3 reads CASSSGVEQYF. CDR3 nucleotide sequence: TGTGCCAGCAGTTCAGGGGTCGAGCAGTACTTC.

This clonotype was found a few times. The DNA for the CDR3 is TGCAGTGCTAGTGAACAGGGGTTTGATCGCTATGGCTACACCTTC. This codes for CSASEQGFDRYGYTF. The chain couples TRBV20-1 to TRBJ1-2; 7 bases align to TRBD1. Germline V gene lookup returns CDR1 DFQATT and CDR2 SNEGSKA (reference sequence). The trim removed 3 bases at V and 4 bases at J, leaving 11 bases unmatched. The CDR3 is made up of 15 amino acids.

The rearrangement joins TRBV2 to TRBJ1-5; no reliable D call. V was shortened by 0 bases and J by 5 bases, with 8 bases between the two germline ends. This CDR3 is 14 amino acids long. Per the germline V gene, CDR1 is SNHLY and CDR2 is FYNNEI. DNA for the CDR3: TGTGCCAGCAGTGAAGCTCTATCAGATCAGCCCCAGCATTTT. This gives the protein CASSEALSDQPQHF.

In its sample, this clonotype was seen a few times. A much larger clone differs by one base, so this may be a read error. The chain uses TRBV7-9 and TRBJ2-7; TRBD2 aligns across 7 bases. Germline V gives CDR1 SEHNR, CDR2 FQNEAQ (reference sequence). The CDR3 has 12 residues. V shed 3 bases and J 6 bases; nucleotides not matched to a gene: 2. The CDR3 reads CASSFSGGEQYF. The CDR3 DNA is TGTGCCAGCAGCTTTTCGGGGGGCGAGCAGTACTTC. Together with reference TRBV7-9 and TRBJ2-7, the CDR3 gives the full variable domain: DTGVSQNPRHKITKRGQNVTFRCDPISEHNRLYWYRQTLGQGPEFLTYFQNEAQLEKSRLLSDRFSAERPKGSFSTLEIQRTEQGDSAMYLCASSFSGGEQYFGPGTRLTVT.